This T cell receptor beta chain originates from a study of T-cell reconstitution after alpha-beta-depleted transplantation in children. V lost 0 bases and J 6 bases, leaving 3 bases between the germline ends. Germline V CDR1 and CDR2: SGHTA, FQGNSA. The CDR3 is 11 amino acids. The TCRbeta library was prepared with unique molecular identifiers. MiXCR was run by TCRdb on the PCR reads, yielding one entry per CDR3 protein. The table lists approximately 110,000 distinct CDR3 sequences, about 23% of them singletons. The clonotype was recovered from a male patient aged 2-15 years who had a stem cell transplant for chronic granulomatous disease, so the T cells may come from the graft donor. Source: PBMCs, mostly from graft donor cells, taken 180 days after TCRalphabeta/CD19-depleted stem cell transplant. J is TRBJ2-7 and V is TRBV7-2; D is ambiguous. CDR3 residues: CASSLALEQYF. DNA of the CDR3: TGTGCCAGCAGCTTAGCGCTCGAGCAGTACTTC.